This is a list of T cell receptor beta chains from one sample in a study of blood T cells in healthy people across ages. In TCRdb, the 5' RACE reads were re-called with MiXCR into one record per CDR3 protein. The repertoire holds over a million distinct CDR3 sequences, approximately 26% seen once, with approximately 0.71% in the top ten. These same data were also listed under a study on T cells of mothers and their children.

The specimen was blood. These receptors originate from a girl aged 2-10 years in good health. The CDR3 runs from the conserved cysteine through the conserved F or W. D genes are given only for firm matches. Size tells how often a clone was seen (once, few, many) or the class of an expanded clone, and some rows leave it out.

D gene	V gene	CDR3 length	J gene	clone size	CDR3 protein	CDR3 DNA
.	TRBV20-1	14	TRBJ2-3	.	CSARNPRGPDTQYF	TGCAGTGCTAGAAATCCCCGGGGCCCGGATACGCAGTATTTT
.	TRBV10-3	15	TRBJ1-1	few	CAISESGPPNTEAFF	TGTGCCATCAGTGAGTCTGGACCCCCGAACACTGAAGCTTTCTTT
.	TRBV25-1	13	TRBJ2-7	few	CASSEYRGDEQYF	TGTGCCAGCAGTGAATATCGTGGGGACGAGCAGTACTTC
TRBD2	TRBV20-1	13	TRBJ2-5	many	CSASGGGQETQYF	TGCAGTGCTAGCGGGGGGGGCCAAGAGACCCAGTACTTC
.	TRBV10-2	11	TRBJ2-1	many	CASSGLNEQFF	TGTGCCAGCAGCGGGCTCAATGAGCAGTTCTTC
.	TRBV7-9	15	TRBJ2-7	.	CASSSPLQYSYEQYF	TGTGCCAGCAGCTCCCCGCTTCAGTACTCCTACGAGCAGTACTTC
.	TRBV27	15	TRBJ1-1	.	CASRGGVGMNTEAFF	TGTGCCAGCAGGGGGGGGGTGGGCATGAACACTGAAGCTTTCTTT
.	TRBV6-5	13	TRBJ1-1	.	CASSYSAGTEAFF	TGTGCCAGCAGTTACTCGGCGGGGACTGAAGCTTTCTTT
.	TRBV9	12	TRBJ1-1	few	CASSPKGAEAFF	TGTGCCAGCAGCCCCAAAGGGGCTGAAGCTTTCTTT
.	TRBV4-1	14	TRBJ1-2	.	CASSQEGVGYGYTF	TGCGCCAGCAGCCAAGAGGGGGTCGGCTATGGCTACACCTTC
TRBD1	TRBV6-5	12	TRBJ2-7	few	CASRTGTGEQYF	TGTGCCAGCAGGACAGGGACGGGCGAGCAGTACTTC
TRBD1	TRBV6-5	13	TRBJ1-2	.	CASRDRGFDRYTF	TGTGCCAGCAGGGACAGGGGATTCGACCGCTACACCTTC
.	TRBV12-3/TRBV12-4	15	TRBJ2-7	.	CASSRSGGCTYEQYF	TGTGCCAGCAGCCGGTCTGGGGGATGCACCTACGAGCAGTACTTC
TRBD2	TRBV11-2	16	TRBJ2-5	.	CASSLGWERGLETQYF	TGTGCCAGCAGCTTAGGGTGGGAGCGGGGGCTAGAGACCCAGTACTTC
.	TRBV7-7	14	TRBJ2-5	.	CASSLPGPQETQYF	TGTGCTAGCAGCTTGCCGGGACCGCAAGAGACCCAGTACTTC
.	TRBV28	13	TRBJ1-2	few	CASSTRGGSIYTF	TGTGCCAGCAGTACCCGGGGGGGCTCGATCTACACCTTC
.	TRBV15	15	TRBJ1-4	few	CATSRDPGVNEKLFF	TGTGCCACCAGCAGAGATCCGGGGGTTAATGAAAAACTGTTTTTT
.	TRBV7-8	14	TRBJ2-7	.	CASSLSSTSYEQYF	TGTGCCAGCAGCTTGTCTAGCACATCCTACGAGCAGTACTTC
TRBD1	TRBV2	15	TRBJ1-6	.	CASRPTDRGNSPLHF	TGTGCCAGCAGACCAACGGACAGGGGTAATTCACCCCTCCACTTT
.	TRBV5-1	15	TRBJ2-7	few	CASSLDGVINYEQYF	TGCGCCAGCAGCTTGGATGGGGTTATTAACTACGAGCAGTACTTC
.	TRBV20-1	13	TRBJ2-7	few	CSARASASYEQYF	TGCAGTGCTAGGGCTAGCGCCTCCTACGAGCAGTACTTC
TRBD2	TRBV28	15	TRBJ2-3	.	CASTRVAGSTDTQYF	TGTGCCAGCACGAGGGTAGCGGGATCCACAGATACGCAGTATTTT
.	TRBV29-1	13	TRBJ1-1	.	CSVEFGGGAEAFF	TGCAGCGTTGAGTTCGGGGGAGGTGCTGAAGCTTTCTTT
.	TRBV29-1	14	TRBJ1-1	.	CSVGDGHQGTEAFF	TGCAGCGTTGGGGATGGACACCAGGGCACTGAAGCTTTCTTT
TRBD1	TRBV4-2	16	TRBJ2-3	.	CASSSRTGSGLRGQYF	TGTGCCAGCAGCTCTCGGACAGGGAGTGGGCTTCGGGGGCAGTATTTT
.	TRBV7-2	13	TRBJ2-7	.	CASSLAQQAGQYF	TGTGCCAGCAGCTTAGCCCAACAGGCGGGGCAGTACTTC
TRBD2	TRBV29-1	15	TRBJ2-1	few	CSVQYGTSGRNEQFF	TGCAGCGTTCAATATGGAACTAGCGGGAGGAATGAGCAGTTCTTC
.	TRBV7-2	11	TRBJ2-1	few	CASSTYQEQFF	TGTGCCAGCAGCACATATCAGGAGCAGTTCTTC
.	TRBV7-9	15	TRBJ1-1	once	CASSFVTGVDTEAFF	TGTGCCAGCAGCTTCGTCACGGGGGTGGACACTGAAGCTTTCTTT
TRBD1	TRBV3-1	13	TRBJ2-7	once	CASSPHGTGSLSF	TGTGCCAGCAGCCCTCACGGGACAGGATCCCTCAGCTTC
.	TRBV6-5	14	TRBJ1-2	few	CASSTDIWNYGYTF	TGTGCCAGCAGTACGGACATCTGGAACTATGGCTACACCTTC
TRBD1	TRBV5-1	12	TRBJ2-5	few	CASRQGEETQYF	TGCGCCAGCAGACAGGGGGAAGAGACCCAGTACTTC
.	TRBV2	14	TRBJ2-5	.	CASSENEIQETQYF	TGTGCCAGCAGTGAAAATGAAATCCAAGAGACCCAGTACTTC
.	TRBV11-2	13	TRBJ2-3	.	CASSSPPRDTQYF	TGTGCCAGCAGCTCCCCCCCTAGAGATACGCAGTATTTT
TRBD2	TRBV14	17	TRBJ2-3	few	CASSQDGSGVFTDTQYF	TGTGCCAGCAGCCAAGACGGTAGCGGGGTCTTCACAGATACGCAGTATTTT
.	TRBV3-1	14	TRBJ2-5	.	CASSRGGAWETQYF	TGTGCCAGCAGCCGTGGGGGGGCCTGGGAGACCCAGTACTTC
TRBD1	TRBV7-9	15	TRBJ2-5	.	CASSPFSQGEETQYF	TGTGCCAGCAGCCCATTTTCACAGGGGGAAGAGACCCAGTACTTC
.	TRBV29-1	12	TRBJ1-2	few	CSVEWALPGYTF	TGCAGCGTTGAATGGGCTCTCCCCGGCTACACCTTC
TRBD1	TRBV7-2	16	TRBJ2-2	few	CASSLSGTGVTGELFF	TGTGCCAGCAGCTTATCCGGGACAGGGGTCACCGGGGAGCTGTTTTTT
TRBD1	TRBV12-3/TRBV12-4	15	TRBJ2-1	.	CASSLGQGAEETQFF	TGTGCCAGCAGTTTAGGGCAGGGGGCGGAAGAGACCCAGTTCTTC
.	TRBV6-1	13	TRBJ2-7	few	CASSETPGYEQYF	TGTGCCAGCAGTGAAACTCCAGGCTACGAGCAGTACTTC
.	TRBV24-1	14	TRBJ1-3	few	CATAPSGSGNTIYF	TGTGCCACCGCACCTTCGGGCTCTGGAAACACCATATATTTT
TRBD2	TRBV4-3	16	TRBJ2-5	.	CASSQRWTSGRETQYF	TGCGCCAGCAGCCAGAGATGGACTAGCGGGAGAGAGACCCAGTACTTC
.	TRBV9	15	TRBJ1-4	once	CASSVGTSTNEKLFF	TGTGCCAGCAGCGTAGGGACATCAACTAATGAAAAACTGTTTTTT
TRBD1	TRBV7-9	15	TRBJ2-1	few	CASSSRDSPLNGQFF	TGTGCCAGCAGCTCCCGGGACAGCCCTTTGAATGGGCAGTTCTTC
.	TRBV27	12	TRBJ2-7	.	CASSASGDEQYF	TGTGCCAGCAGTGCCTCAGGGGACGAGCAGTACTTC
.	TRBV20-1	12	TRBJ1-2	.	CSAEVGDYGYTF	TGCAGTGCCGAAGTCGGGGACTATGGCTACACCTTC
TRBD1	TRBV7-9	17	TRBJ2-4	many	CASSLRTGFEAKNIQYF	TGTGCCAGCAGTCTAAGGACAGGGTTCGAGGCCAAAAACATTCAGTACTTC
.	TRBV7-3	14	TRBJ2-7	few	CASSSGLSADEQYF	TGTGCCAGCAGCTCCGGACTTTCGGCGGACGAGCAGTACTTC
TRBD2	TRBV10-2	16	TRBJ2-1	.	CASAYPAGEVPNEQFF	TGCGCCAGCGCCTACCCCGCGGGGGAAGTTCCCAATGAGCAGTTCTTC
.	TRBV4-3	16	TRBJ2-2	.	CASSQDLGEVSGELFF	TGCGCCAGCAGCCAAGATTTGGGGGAGGTCTCCGGGGAGCTGTTTTTT
.	TRBV4-1	16	TRBJ2-2	.	CASSQEGGLNTGELFF	TGCGCCAGCAGCCAAGAAGGGGGTCTGAACACCGGGGAGCTGTTTTTT
.	TRBV15	13	TRBJ1-1	.	CATSRRENTEAFF	TGTGCCACCAGCCGACGGGAGAACACTGAAGCTTTCTTT
TRBD2	TRBV4-2	16	TRBJ2-1	few	CASSQEGGEPYNEQFF	TGTGCCAGCAGCCAAGAGGGGGGGGAACCCTACAATGAGCAGTTCTTC
TRBD2	TRBV29-1	15	TRBJ2-3	.	CSVEQSSGGPDTQYF	TGCAGCGTTGAGCAATCTAGCGGGGGCCCAGATACGCAGTATTTT